These 2 T cell receptor beta chains were all obtained from the same sample, sequenced in a study of monozygotic twins with inflammatory bowel disease. TCRdb reprocessed the 5' RACE reads and reports one entry per CDR3 protein, with no DNA. Reported are about 300,000 distinct CDR3 sequences; the ten largest clones contain 5.6%. Sequences were obtained from blood. The receptors shown here come from a human donor with ulcerative colitis or Crohn's disease, or a healthy co-twin of an affected twin (not recorded which).

The V gene is TRBV6-5, the J gene TRBJ2-3; no DNA is available, so the TRBD2 call from TCRdb remains unchecked. There are 18 residues in the CDR3. Per germline, CDR1 MNHEY and CDR2 SVGAGI. CDR3 sequence: CASSYSYGTSGRADTQYF.

CDR3 amino acids: CASSFGGTGNTIYF. The V and J genes are TRBV12-3 or TRBV12-4 and TRBJ1-3. The CDR3 runs to 14 residues.